This section outlines one T cell receptor (beta chain) sequence together with its context. The antigen is unknown. Construction of the TCR beta libraries employed iRepertoire HTBI primers in conjunction with Arm-PCR of CDR3 regions. Original processing methods: Identification yielded 55 to 75 TRBV and some 15 TRBJ segments across samples. Each CDR3 protein is one row after TCRdb ran MiXCR on the multiplex PCR reads. In this record, the V and J calls reflect TCRdb's handling and not the investigators' own analysis. The sample has about 320,000 distinct CDR3 sequences, over 15% seen once. This entry is derived from a study of regulatory T cells in long-lasting Graves disease. Trimming removed 0 bases at V and 2 bases at J, with 13 bases between. Germline V gives CDR1 MNHEY, CDR2 SMNVEV (reference sequence). The length of the CDR3 is 17 residues. As for time point: newly diagnosed GD, antithyroid drugs for less than 3 months. Extracted PBMC RNA gave rise to the TCR library.

Whole-study findings and limits: It was in persistent disease that TRBV28, TRBJ1-2 and TRBJ2-5 were favored.

The V gene is TRBV27, the J gene TRBJ2-2, with a tentative D call TRBD1 (5 bases). The clonotype was recovered from a female donor with Graves disease. The sequencing here drew on peripheral blood mononuclear cells (PBMCs), taken at new diagnosis, from a patient treated with antithyroid drugs. The CDR3 DNA is TGTGCCAGCAGTTTATCGCCGGCAGGGTTAAACACCGGGGAGCTGTTTTTT. Its translation is CASSLSPAGLNTGELFF.